The sequence of this T cell receptor (beta chain) was determined in a study of Ad26.COV2.S vaccination and SARS-CoV-2 variants. TCRdb's copy holds only in-frame clones and misses some; the assay was immunoSEQ multiplex PCR. The table includes 300,000 to 400,000 clones, around 81% detected once. Treatment here: 15 to 20 received Ad26.COV2.S at low or high dose, single or two shots; roughly five received placebo; per-sample allocation not given. Collection of the samples took place on day 63 after the first injection of vaccine or placebo. Germline CDR1 is SQVTM and CDR2 is ANQGSEA. This CDR3 is built from 12 residues. Trimming took 7 bases from V and 5 from J, leaving 15 bases between them.

J is TRBJ2-7 and V is TRBV29-1; D remains ambiguous. The sequence was collected from a person aged 18 to 59 who received the Ad26.COV2.S COVID-19 vaccine or a placebo. The material sequenced was peripheral blood, taken in a trial of Ad26.COV2.S vaccine versus placebo. The CDR3 sequence is CSAGRQVDEQYF. CDR3 nucleotide sequence: TGCAGCGCCGGTCGCCAGGTCGACGAGCAGTACTTC.